This T cell receptor (beta chain) was recorded in a study of T cell responses to AZD1222 COVID-19 vaccine. General study points: The reported proportion of spike-specific TCRs targeting unmutated variant regions was nearly half.

This table comes from immunoSEQ multiplex PCR, and its TCRdb copy is limited to in-frame clones, with some not included. The sample holds about 120,000 clones, roughly 90% seen once. As for this clone: What it binds is unknown.

The CDR3 sequence is 13 residues long. CDR1 and CDR2 (germline): SGHRS, YFSETQ. V was pared by 2 bases and J by 8 bases, with 8 bases between. The chain employs TRBV5-1 and TRBJ1-6; no firm D call. The clonotype comes from an adult in good health. The source material was peripheral blood, sampled on day 0 of AZD1222 vaccination. In DNA, the CDR3 is TGCGCCAGCAGCTTAGACTCGCATTCACCCCTCCACTTT. Its translation: CASSLDSHSPLHF.